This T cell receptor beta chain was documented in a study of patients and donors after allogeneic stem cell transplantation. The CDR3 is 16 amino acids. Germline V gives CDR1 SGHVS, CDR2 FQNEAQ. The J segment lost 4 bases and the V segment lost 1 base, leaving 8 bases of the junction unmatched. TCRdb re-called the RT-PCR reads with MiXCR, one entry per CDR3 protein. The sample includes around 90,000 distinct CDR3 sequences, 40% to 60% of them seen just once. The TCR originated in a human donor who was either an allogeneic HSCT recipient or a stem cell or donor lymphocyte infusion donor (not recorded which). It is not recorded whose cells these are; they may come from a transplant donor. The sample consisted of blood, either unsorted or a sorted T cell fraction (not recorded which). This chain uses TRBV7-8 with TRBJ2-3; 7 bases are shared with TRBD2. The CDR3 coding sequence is TGTGCCAGCAGCTTAGAGGGTAGCGGGTCCTCAGATACGCAGTATTTT. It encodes CASSLEGSGSSDTQYF.